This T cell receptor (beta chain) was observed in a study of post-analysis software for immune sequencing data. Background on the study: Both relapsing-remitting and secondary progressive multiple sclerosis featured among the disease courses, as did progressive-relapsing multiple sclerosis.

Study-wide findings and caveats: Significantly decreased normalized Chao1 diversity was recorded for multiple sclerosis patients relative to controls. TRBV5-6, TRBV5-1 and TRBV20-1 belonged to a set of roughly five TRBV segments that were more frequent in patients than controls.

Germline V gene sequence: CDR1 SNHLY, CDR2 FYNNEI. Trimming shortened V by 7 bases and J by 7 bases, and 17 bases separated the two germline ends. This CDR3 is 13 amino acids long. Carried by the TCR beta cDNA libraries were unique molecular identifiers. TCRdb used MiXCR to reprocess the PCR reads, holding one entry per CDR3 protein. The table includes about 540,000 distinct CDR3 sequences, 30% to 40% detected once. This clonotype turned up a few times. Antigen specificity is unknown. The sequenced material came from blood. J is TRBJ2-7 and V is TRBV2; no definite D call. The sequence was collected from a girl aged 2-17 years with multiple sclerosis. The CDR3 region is CASNKDGFQEQYF. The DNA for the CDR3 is TGTGCCAGCAATAAGGACGGATTTCAAGAGCAGTACTTC.